One sample yielded the 18 T cell receptor beta chains listed below, sequenced in a study of blood T cell repertoires in COVID-19. Only in-frame clones appear in the TCRdb table, and some are missing; sequencing was by immunoSEQ multiplex PCR. Of 150,000 to 200,000 clones in the sample, around 90% were seen once. Sequenced sample: peripheral blood. The origin of the receptors is a man between 60 and 75 years old with active or convalescent COVID-19.

This clone was recorded only once. The chain recombines TRBV3-1 (or the pseudogene TRBV3-2) with TRBJ2-5; tentative D call: TRBD1 (5 bases). From germline, CDR1 is LGHDT and CDR2 YNNKEL (reference sequence). The CDR3 is made up of 14 amino acids. The ends were cut back, 1 base at V and 5 bases at J, with 11 bases in the middle. In DNA, the CDR3 is TGTGCCAGCAGCCAAGTCAGGGCGGTCGAGACCCAGTACTTC. Translating it yields CASSQVRAVETQYF.

J is TRBJ2-7 and V is TRBV19; a possible D gene is TRBD2 (6 bases). Germline-derived CDR1 and CDR2 are LNHDA and SQIVND (reference sequence). The CDR3 spans 15 residues. V lost 6 bases, J lost 0 bases, and 15 bases lay in between. CDR3 residues: CASSPGTFSSYEQYF. As DNA, the CDR3 is TGTGCCAGTAGCCCCGGGACTTTCAGCTCCTACGAGCAGTACTTC.

The chain employs TRBV2 and TRBJ2-1; 7 bases agree with TRBD1. Germline V gene lookup returns CDR1 SNHLY and CDR2 FYNNEI. This CDR3 has 14 residues. With V trimmed by 6 bases and J by 2 bases, 4 bases remained unmatched. In nucleotides, the CDR3 is TGTGCCAGCAGACAGGGGATAACCTACAATGAGCAGTTCTTC. This gives the protein CASRQGITYNEQFF.

The V gene is TRBV19, the J gene TRBJ1-5, with 7 positions matching TRBD1. The germline V gene has CDR1 LNHDA and CDR2 SQIVND (reference sequence). Trimming took 5 bases from V and 4 from J; bases not matched to a gene: 8. This CDR3 has 15 residues. Here the CDR3 reads CASSSGTEKNQPQHF. The CDR3 DNA follows: TGTGCCAGTAGTTCCGGGACAGAAAAGAATCAGCCCCAGCATTTT.

The CDR3 DNA reads TGTGCCAGCAGGTTAGGGACAGGACAGGGGGCGTCTGGGGCCAACGTCCTGACTTTC. Its protein is CASRLGTGQGASGANVLTF. The V call is TRBV27, the J call TRBJ2-6, with 11 positions matching TRBD1. This CDR3 region has 19 residues. Germline values: CDR1 MNHEY, CDR2 SMNVEV (reference sequence). V lost 6 bases, J lost 1 base, and 11 bases stayed unmatched.

The rearrangement joins TRBV5-1 to TRBJ1-1; D possibly corresponds to TRBD1 (5 bases). CDR3 size: 14 residues. Per the germline V gene, CDR1 is SGHRS and CDR2 is YFSETQ. V was cut by 4 bases and J by 0 bases, with 10 bases left in between. CDR3 protein: CASSPDRMNTEAFF. Written as DNA, the CDR3 is TGCGCCAGCAGCCCCGACAGAATGAACACTGAAGCTTTCTTT.

The chain is built from TRBV9 and TRBJ1-3; no clear D gene. Germline V gene data show CDR1 as SGDLS and CDR2 as YYNGEE. Trimming pared 0 bases from V and 0 bases from J, leaving 7 bases between. This CDR3 contains 15 residues. CDR3 in amino acids: CASSVDSLSGNTIYF. The DNA of the CDR3 is TGTGCCAGCAGCGTAGACAGCCTCTCTGGAAACACCATATATTTT.

This chain links TRBV29-1 with TRBJ1-6; 8 nucleotides agree with TRBD1. Per the germline V gene, CDR1 is SQVTM and CDR2 is ANQGSEA. V lost 5 bases and J lost 9; bases outside the gene matches: 6. The CDR3 has 13 amino acids. This CDR3 reads CSVRQGAGSPLHF. The CDR3 nucleotides read TGCAGCGTTCGGCAGGGGGCTGGTTCACCCCTCCACTTT. The full variable domain, its missing parts supplied by reference TRBV29-1 and TRBJ1-6, is SAVISQKPSRDICQRGTSLTIQCQVDSQVTMMFWYRQQPGQSLTLIATANQGSEATYESGFVIDKFPISRPNLTFSTLTVSNMSPEDSSIYLCSVRQGAGSPLHFGNGTRLTVT.

The rearrangement uses TRBV27 and TRBJ1-6; 9 bases are a match to TRBD1. The length of the CDR3 is 15 residues. Germline CDR1 MNHEY, CDR2 SMNVEV (reference sequence). After removal of 6 bases from V and 3 bases from J, the junction contained 3 bases not matched to a gene. CDR3 in amino acids: CASRGQGYYNSPLHF. The DNA of the CDR3 is TGTGCCAGCAGGGGACAGGGCTACTATAATTCACCCCTCCACTTT.

CDR3 residues: CASSRTGGGYGYTF. The CDR3 DNA reads as TGCGCCAGCAGCCGGACAGGGGGCGGCTATGGCTACACCTTC. The chain employs TRBV5-1 and TRBJ1-2, with 11 bases fitting TRBD1. J was trimmed by 4 bases and V by 4 bases; bases with no gene match: 3. Germline V gives CDR1 SGHRS, CDR2 YFSETQ. The CDR3 consists of 14 residues.

This clone turned up a few times. The rearrangement uses TRBV2 and TRBJ1-2; perhaps TRBD1 as D (5 bases). Trimming pared 4 bases from V and 4 bases from J, leaving 7 bases between. Germline V gene sequence: CDR1 SNHLY, CDR2 FYNNEI. This CDR3 region has 12 residues. The CDR3 coding sequence is TGTGCCAGCAGTGGAGACAGCTATGGCTACACCTTC. Its protein product is CASSGDSYGYTF.

The rearrangement joins TRBV29-1 to TRBJ1-1, with 9 bases lining up with TRBD1. This CDR3 spans 13 amino acids. Germline V CDR1 and CDR2: SQVTM, ANQGSEA. Trimming at V came to 5 bases and at J to 4 bases, leaving 5 bases not matched to a gene. CDR3 residues: CSVQQGASTEAFF. The DNA of the CDR3 is TGCAGCGTTCAACAGGGGGCGAGCACTGAAGCTTTCTTT.

V is TRBV7-2 and J is TRBJ1-6; possible D gene TRBD1, 6 bases. Germline assignment: CDR1 SGHTA and CDR2 FQGNSA. The CDR3 is 15 amino acids. Trimming cost V 1 base and J 6 bases, with 10 bases left between them. CDR3: CASSLDNRANSPLHF. Written as DNA, the CDR3 is TGTGCCAGCAGCTTAGATAACAGGGCTAATTCACCCCTCCACTTT.

V gene TRBV5-1 combines with J gene TRBJ1-3; perhaps TRBD1 as D (6 bases). V was trimmed by 1 base and J by 0 bases, leaving 11 bases between them. The CDR3 extends over 16 amino acids. Germline values: CDR1 SGHRS, CDR2 YFSETQ. The CDR3 loop reads CASSLSPDSSGNTIYF. CDR3 DNA sequence: TGCGCCAGCAGCTTGTCTCCGGACAGCTCTGGAAACACCATATATTTT.

V is TRBV7-2 and J is TRBJ1-6, with TRBD1 matching 8 bases. The V gene end was trimmed by 3 bases and the J gene end by 4 bases; junction bases not matched to a gene: 11. The CDR3 spans 18 residues. CDR1 is SGHTA, CDR2 FQGNSA, per germline. As DNA, the CDR3 is TGTGCCAGCAGCTTTAGGGGGGGGACAGGACAATATAATTCACCCCTCCACTTT. This gives the protein CASSFRGGTGQYNSPLHF.

The genes are TRBV19 and TRBJ2-3; TRBD2 agrees at 7 bases. The CDR3 is made up of 16 amino acids. CDR1 LNHDA and CDR2 SQIVND come from the germline V gene (reference sequence). V trimming: 7 bases; J trimming: 0 bases; junction bases outside the gene matches: 10. Written as DNA, the CDR3 is TGTGCCAGTACCACTGGGAGGGCGGAAAGCACAGATACGCAGTATTTT. Residues: CASTTGRAESTDTQYF.

This clone was observed a handful of times. This rearrangement joins TRBV4-1 to TRBJ1-2; D gene uncertain. In germline, CDR1 is MGHRA, CDR2 YSYEKL. CDR3 length: 17 amino acids. V was pared by 0 bases and J by 0 bases, with 14 bases between. The chain's CDR3 is CASSQEESTASNYGYTF. The CDR3 nucleotides read TGCGCCAGCAGCCAAGAAGAGAGCACCGCCTCTAACTATGGCTACACCTTC.

A remark on this clone: The junction and the germline gene differ at one end; a read error may be behind it. V usage is TRBV5-1 and J usage is TRBJ2-7; tentative D call: TRBD1 (5 bases). Germline CDR1 and CDR2: SGHRS and YFSETQ. CDR3 length equals 16 residues. This CDR3 reads CASSLRGSLRSDEQYF. The DNA of the CDR3 is TGCGCCAGCAGCTTGAGGGGCTCTCTGCGCTCCGACGAGCAGTACTTC.